This entry concerns a single TCR beta chain. Assay used: immunoSEQ multiplex PCR; TCRdb lists only in-frame clones, some missing. The table records some 190,000 clones, around 90% of them present only once. The sample belongs to a study of control samples from healthy donors and cancer patients. The germline V and J ends were trimmed by 6 bases and 2 bases, with 14 bases remaining between them. The CDR3 extends over 14 amino acids. Germline-derived CDR1 and CDR2 are WSHSY and SAAADI. The sample consisted of blood. The source is a man younger than 40 in good health. The chain carries TRBV10-2 and TRBJ2-7, with D perhaps assigned TRBD1 or TRBD2 (5 bases each). The CDR3 nucleotides read TGCGCCAGCAGGGGTCGGGACGGAACCTACGAGCAGTACTTC. It yields the protein CASRGRDGTYEQYF.